Below are 19 T cell receptor beta chains sequenced from a single sample in a study of response to subunit inactivated influenza vaccine (dated by TCRdb to the late 2010s). The library was obtained by RT-PCR. Sequencing took place on an Illumina HiSeq 2500. TCRdb's own reprocessing of the public reads used fastp at Q25 and MiXCR and kept productive beta chains. Identical CDR3 protein sequences are pooled into one entry, listed with their most common genes and DNA. The sample yields 700,000 to 900,000 distinct CDR3 sequences; 20% to 25% were counted once. The top ten constitute 10% to 13% of the sample. This material consisted of PBMCs from blood, taken 5 days after vaccination. These receptors were obtained from a middle-aged man who received an inactivated influenza vaccine. Donor details come from another sample of the same person, matched by shared clones.

In its sample, this clonotype was seen a few times. V usage is TRBV25-1 and J usage is TRBJ2-6; D not resolved. CDR1 is MGHDK, CDR2 SYGVNS, per germline. The V end lost 1 base, the J end lost 4 bases, and 17 bases lay between the germline ends. CDR3 length: 18 residues. CDR3 nucleotide sequence: TGTGCCAGCAGTGAATCAGTAGTCGGCGACCCCGGGGCCAACGTCCTGACTTTC. It translates to CASSESVVGDPGANVLTF.

This chain uses TRBV6-1 with TRBJ2-2; TRBD1 matches at 7 bases. The germline V gene encodes CDR1 MNHNS and CDR2 SASEGT. V gave up 8 bases and J gave up 1 base; unmatched junction bases: 10. The CDR3 is 16 residues long. The DNA for the CDR3 is TGTGCCAGCGGTGCAAAGGGACAGCTGAACACCGGGGAGCTGTTTTTT. This codes for CASGAKGQLNTGELFF.

The V gene is TRBV20-1, the J gene TRBJ2-1, with TRBD2 matching 8 bases. Germline CDR1 DFQATT, CDR2 SNEGSKA (reference sequence). V lost 2 bases to trimming and J lost 6 bases; unmatched junction nucleotides: 9. The CDR3 contains 15 residues. The CDR3 loop is CSARRAGGFINEQFF. The CDR3 DNA reads TGCAGTGCTAGACGGGCGGGGGGCTTCATCAATGAGCAGTTCTTC.

The rearrangement uses TRBV7-2 and TRBJ1-1; 7 nucleotides match TRBD1. This CDR3 comprises 14 residues. From germline, CDR1 is SGHTA and CDR2 FQGNSA. V was pared by 5 bases and J by 4 bases, with 7 bases of the junction left unmatched. CDR3 protein: CASSRTGQATEAFF. CDR3 bases: TGTGCCAGCAGCCGAACTGGACAGGCCACTGAAGCTTTCTTT. Full variable domain (missing parts from reference TRBV7-2 and TRBJ1-1): GAGVSQSPSNKVTEKGKDVELRCDPISGHTALYWYRQSLGQGLEFLIYFQGNSAPDKSGLPSDRFSAERTGGSVSTLTIQRTQQEDSAVYLCASSRTGQATEAFFGQGTRLTVV.

This clonotype was counted a single time. The chain joins TRBV30 to TRBJ2-6; D may correspond to TRBD1 or TRBD2 (6 bases each). The CDR3 extends over 15 amino acids. V was trimmed by 3 bases and J by 1 base, leaving 10 bases between them. The germline gives CDR1 GTSNPN, CDR2 SVGIG (reference sequence). CDR3 DNA sequence: TGTGCCTGGAGGGGGGGCCTGTCTGGGGCCAACGTCCTGACTTTC. Protein: CAWRGGLSGANVLTF.

The chain recombines TRBV29-1 with TRBJ2-4; weak D call: TRBD1 (6 bases). In germline, CDR1 is SQVTM, CDR2 ANQGSEA. The CDR3 runs to 13 residues. The V and J ends lost 7 bases and 7 bases respectively, with 17 bases between them. DNA of the CDR3: TGCAGCGCATACGAACAGGGTTCTAACATTCAGTACTTC. The encoded protein is CSAYEQGSNIQYF.

The V and J genes are TRBV5-1 and TRBJ2-1, with 8 bases that match TRBD2. CDR1 is SGHRS, CDR2 YFSETQ, per germline. V shed 4 bases and J 4 bases; nucleotides not matched to a gene: 13. The CDR3 covers 17 residues. In nucleotides, the CDR3 is TGCGCCAGCAGCCCCTGGACCGGGACTAGGCCGTACAATGAGCAGTTCTTC. Its protein is CASSPWTGTRPYNEQFF.

This clonotype was counted only a few times. CDR3 nucleotides: TGTGCCAGCAGCCTCCTCCGGGAGGGCCCGTACGAGCAGTACTTC. It encodes CASSLLREGPYEQYF. The chain couples TRBV6-1 to TRBJ2-7; 8 nucleotides match TRBD2. This CDR3 comprises 15 residues. The germline V gene encodes CDR1 MNHNS and CDR2 SASEGT. After removal of 6 bases from V and 4 bases from J, the junction contained 11 bases not matched to a gene.

This chain connects TRBV20-1 to TRBJ1-1, with D uncertain. CDR1 and CDR2 (germline): DFQATT, SNEGSKA (reference sequence). Trimming took off 3 bases at V and 5 bases at J, with 13 bases between the two ends. CDR3 length equals 13 residues. The CDR3 is CSASSASRTEAFF. CDR3 DNA sequence: TGCAGTGCTAGCTCTGCGTCTCGGACTGAAGCTTTCTTT.

V gene TRBV7-8 combines with J gene TRBJ2-5; D is unresolved. Germline CDR1 and CDR2: SGHVS and FQNEAQ. Between the trimmed V and J ends, which lost 0 bases and 1 base, there was a span of 9 bases. This CDR3 is 15 amino acids long. This CDR3 is CASSLAVSGQETQYF. CDR3 nucleotide sequence: TGTGCCAGCAGCTTAGCGGTGTCCGGCCAAGAGACCCAGTACTTC.

J is TRBJ1-1 and V is TRBV4-1; D is uncertain. V lost 3 bases and J lost 1, with 12 bases in between. CDR3 length: 15 amino acids. The germline CDR1 and CDR2 sequences are MGHRA and YSYEKL. CDR3 sequence (DNA): TGCGCCAGCAGCCACCCTGCGCGGAGGAACACTGAAGCTTTCTTT. The encoded protein is CASSHPARRNTEAFF.

This clonotype was seen more than once but under ten times. The CDR3 DNA reads as TGCAGTGCTGGGAAGGACCAAGAGACCCAGTACTTC. As protein: CSAGKDQETQYF. V and J are TRBV20-1 and TRBJ2-5; D not certain. The CDR3 extends over 12 amino acids. Germline V gives CDR1 DFQATT, CDR2 SNEGSKA (reference sequence). V dropped 5 bases and J dropped 0 bases, with 7 bases sitting between them.

The rearrangement uses TRBV11-2 and TRBJ1-1; D possibly corresponds to TRBD1 (6 bases). Between the trimmed V and J ends, which lost 0 bases and 5 bases, there was a span of 22 bases. Germline CDR1 is SGHAT and CDR2 is FQNNGV. The CDR3 totals 18 residues. CDR3 residues: CASSLDRGAQRWRTEAFF. DNA for the CDR3: TGTGCCAGCAGCTTAGATCGGGGGGCGCAAAGGTGGCGGACTGAAGCTTTCTTT.

The genes are TRBV21-1 and TRBJ1-1; the D segment call TRBD1 is taken from the table without a DNA check. TRBV21-1 is tagged as a pseudogene. The CDR3 has 14 residues. CDR3 sequence: CARKPYRSVTEAFF. CDR3 DNA sequence: TGTGCCAGGAAGCCCTACAGGTCGGTCACTGAAGCTTTCTTT.

V usage is TRBV20-1 and J usage is TRBJ1-4, with D hard to call. Per germline, CDR1 DFQATT and CDR2 SNEGSKA (reference sequence). The CDR3 covers 15 residues. The V gene lost 1 base and the J gene lost 7 bases, with 16 bases spanning the gap. The CDR3, as DNA: TGCAGTGCTAGAGTCCCCGGGGAGCATGGTGAAAAACTGTTTTTT. It translates to CSARVPGEHGEKLFF.

In its sample, this clonotype was seen a few times. The V gene is TRBV4-3, the J gene TRBJ2-7, with 11 bases fitting TRBD2. The trim removed 4 bases at V and 9 bases at J, leaving 14 bases unmatched. Germline CDR1 is LGHNA and CDR2 is YSLEER. This CDR3 spans 16 amino acids. DNA of the CDR3: TGCGCCAGCAGCCTTCGTCAGACTAGCGGGAAGACAAGGCAGTACTTC. Translation: CASSLRQTSGKTRQYF.

The chain joins TRBV2 to TRBJ1-3; 8 nucleotides match TRBD1. V was clipped by 10 bases and J by 4 bases; unmatched bases: 21. The CDR3 runs to 18 residues. Germline CDR1 SNHLY, CDR2 FYNNEI. CDR3 region: CAISETGAQRIRGNTIYF. The CDR3 region has the DNA TGTGCCATCAGCGAGACAGGGGCGCAACGGATTAGGGGAAACACCATATATTTT.

This clonotype was counted between two and nine times. V gene TRBV20-1 combines with J gene TRBJ2-7, with D perhaps TRBD1 (6 bases). Germline lookup yields CDR1 DFQATT and CDR2 SNEGSKA (reference sequence). Trimming pared 2 bases from V and 3 bases from J, leaving 8 bases between. This CDR3 is built from 12 residues. The CDR3 nucleotides read TGCAGTGCTAGATTAGGGGGCTACGAGCAGTACTTC. Translating gives CSARLGGYEQYF.

This clonotype was counted between two and nine times. J is TRBJ1-2 and V is TRBV7-3; 8 bases fit TRBD1. With 4 bases clipped from V and 7 bases from J, the junction kept 5 bases outside the gene matches. The V gene's germline CDR1 is SGHTA and CDR2 FQGTGA. The CDR3 is made up of 13 amino acids. The CDR3 DNA reads as TGTGCCAGCAGCTCCCCAGGGGGCGGTGGCTACACCTTC. It codes for CASSSPGGGGYTF.